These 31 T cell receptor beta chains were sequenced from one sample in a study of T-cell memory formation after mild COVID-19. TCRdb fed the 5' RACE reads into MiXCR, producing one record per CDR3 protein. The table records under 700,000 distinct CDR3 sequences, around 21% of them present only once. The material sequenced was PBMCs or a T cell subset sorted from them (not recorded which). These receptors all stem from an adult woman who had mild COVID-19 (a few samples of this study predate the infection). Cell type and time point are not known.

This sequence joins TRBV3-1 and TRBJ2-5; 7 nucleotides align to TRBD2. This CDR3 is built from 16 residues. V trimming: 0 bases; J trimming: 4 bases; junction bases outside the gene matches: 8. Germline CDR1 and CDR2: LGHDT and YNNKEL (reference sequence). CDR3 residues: CASSQDLGLVGETQYF. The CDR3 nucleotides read TGTGCCAGCAGCCAAGATCTTGGACTAGTCGGAGAGACCCAGTACTTC.

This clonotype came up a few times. CDR3 sequence (DNA): TGTGCCAGCAGTTTGGTCTTCGGGCCCCAGCATTTT. Protein product: CASSLVFGPQHF. V usage is TRBV12-3 or TRBV12-4 and J usage is TRBJ1-5, with unresolved D. V lost 3 bases to trimming and J lost 9 bases, with 9 bases between them. The CDR3 runs 12 residues.

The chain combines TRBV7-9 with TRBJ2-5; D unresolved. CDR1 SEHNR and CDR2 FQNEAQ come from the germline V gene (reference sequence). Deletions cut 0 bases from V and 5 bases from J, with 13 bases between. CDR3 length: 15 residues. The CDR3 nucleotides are TGTGCCAGCAGCTTAGCTCCGGGCGCGGTTGAGACCCAGTACTTC. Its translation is CASSLAPGAVETQYF.

The CDR3 DNA reads TGCAGCGCATTGAAACTTTCCCCCGGGACTAGGCCTCACTATGAGCAGTTCTTC. It encodes CSALKLSPGTRPHYEQFF. The chain has TRBV29-1 and TRBJ2-1; 8 bases are shared with TRBD2. The trim removed 7 bases at V and 8 bases at J, leaving 25 bases unmatched. The CDR3 covers 18 residues. Germline assignment: CDR1 SQVTM and CDR2 ANQGSEA.

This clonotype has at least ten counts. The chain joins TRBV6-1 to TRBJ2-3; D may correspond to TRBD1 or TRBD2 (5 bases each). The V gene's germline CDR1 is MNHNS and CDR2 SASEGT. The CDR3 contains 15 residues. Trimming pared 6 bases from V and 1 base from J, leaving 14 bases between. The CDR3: CASRPPGRRTDTQYF. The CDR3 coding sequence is TGTGCCAGCAGGCCCCCGGGACGTCGCACAGATACGCAGTATTTT.

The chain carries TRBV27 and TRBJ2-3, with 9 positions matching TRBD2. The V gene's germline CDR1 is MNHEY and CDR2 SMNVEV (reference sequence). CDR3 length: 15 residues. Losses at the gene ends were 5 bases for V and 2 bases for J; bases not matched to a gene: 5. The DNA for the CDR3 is TGTGCCAGCAGTCATAGCGGGAGCCCCACAGATACGCAGTATTTT. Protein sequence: CASSHSGSPTDTQYF.

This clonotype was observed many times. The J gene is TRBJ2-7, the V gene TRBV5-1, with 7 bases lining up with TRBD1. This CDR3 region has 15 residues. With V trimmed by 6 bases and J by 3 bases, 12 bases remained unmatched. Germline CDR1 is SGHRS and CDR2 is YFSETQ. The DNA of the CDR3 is TGCGCCAGCAAGCCAGCCAGACAGGGTTTCTACGAGCAGTACTTC. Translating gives CASKPARQGFYEQYF. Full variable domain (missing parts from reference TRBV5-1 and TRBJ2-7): KAGVTQTPRYLIKTRGQQVTLSCSPISGHRSVSWYQQTPGQGLQFLFEYFSETQRNKGNFPGRFSGRQFSNSRSEMNVSTLELGDSALYLCASKPARQGFYEQYFGPGTRLTVT.

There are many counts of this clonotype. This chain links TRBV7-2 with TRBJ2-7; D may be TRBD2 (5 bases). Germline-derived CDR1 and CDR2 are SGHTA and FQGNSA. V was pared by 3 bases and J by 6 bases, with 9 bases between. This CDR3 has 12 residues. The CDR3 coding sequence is TGTGCCAGCAGCTTTAGTCGGGGCGAGCAGTACTTC. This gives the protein CASSFSRGEQYF.

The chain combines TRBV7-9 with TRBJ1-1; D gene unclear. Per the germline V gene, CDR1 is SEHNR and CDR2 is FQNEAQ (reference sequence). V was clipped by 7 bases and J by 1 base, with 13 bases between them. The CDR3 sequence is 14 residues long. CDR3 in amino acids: CASTQMSQNTEAFF. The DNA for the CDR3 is TGTGCCAGCACCCAGATGTCGCAGAACACTGAAGCTTTCTTT.

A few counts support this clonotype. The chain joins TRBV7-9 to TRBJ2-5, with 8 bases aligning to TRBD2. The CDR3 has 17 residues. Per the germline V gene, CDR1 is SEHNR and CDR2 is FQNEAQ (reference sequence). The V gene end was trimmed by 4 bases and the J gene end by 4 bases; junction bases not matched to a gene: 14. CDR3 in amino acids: CASSSLPGAGEGETQYF. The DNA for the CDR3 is TGTGCCAGCAGCTCCCTGCCGGGAGCGGGGGAGGGAGAGACCCAGTACTTC.

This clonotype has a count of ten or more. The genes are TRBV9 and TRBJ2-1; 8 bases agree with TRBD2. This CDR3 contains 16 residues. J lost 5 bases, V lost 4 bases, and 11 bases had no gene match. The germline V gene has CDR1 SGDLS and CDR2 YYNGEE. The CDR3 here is CASSPRVAGTNNEQFF. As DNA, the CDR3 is TGTGCCAGCAGCCCTCGGGTAGCGGGGACGAACAATGAGCAGTTCTTC.

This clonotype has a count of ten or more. CDR3 nucleotides: TGTGCCAGCAGCCGACTAGCGGGAGGGCCAAGCTCCTACAATGAGCAGTTCTTC. Its translation is CASSRLAGGPSSYNEQFF. The rearrangement uses TRBV13 and TRBJ2-1, with TRBD2 identical over 14 bases. This CDR3 spans 18 amino acids. The V and J ends lost 5 bases and 0 bases, in that order; junction bases with no gene match: 6. Per germline, CDR1 PRHDT and CDR2 FYEKMQ (reference sequence).

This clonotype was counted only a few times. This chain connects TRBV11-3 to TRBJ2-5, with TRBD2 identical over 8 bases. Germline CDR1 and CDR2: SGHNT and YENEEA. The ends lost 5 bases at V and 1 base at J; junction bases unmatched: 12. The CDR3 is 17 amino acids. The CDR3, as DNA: TGTGCCAGCAGCCCCGGACTAGCACTTGGGAGCCAAGAGACCCAGTACTTC. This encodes CASSPGLALGSQETQYF. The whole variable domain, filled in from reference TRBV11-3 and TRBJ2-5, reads EAGVVQSPRYKIIEKKQPVAFWCNPISGHNTLYWYLQNLGQGPELLIRYENEEAVDDSQLPKDRFSAERLKGVDSTLKIQPAELGDSAVYLCASSPGLALGSQETQYFGPGTRLLVL.

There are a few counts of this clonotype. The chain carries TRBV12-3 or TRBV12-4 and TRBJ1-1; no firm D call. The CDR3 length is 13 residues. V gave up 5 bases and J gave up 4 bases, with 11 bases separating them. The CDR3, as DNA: TGTGCCAGCAGTCCCGGATCCAGCACTGAAGCTTTCTTT. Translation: CASSPGSSTEAFF.

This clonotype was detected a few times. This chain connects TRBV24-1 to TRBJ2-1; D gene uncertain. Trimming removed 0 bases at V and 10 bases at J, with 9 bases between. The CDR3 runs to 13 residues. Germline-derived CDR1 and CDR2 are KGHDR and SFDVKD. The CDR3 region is CATSDLLIVEQFF. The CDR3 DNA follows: TGTGCCACCAGTGATTTGCTGATAGTGGAGCAGTTCTTC.

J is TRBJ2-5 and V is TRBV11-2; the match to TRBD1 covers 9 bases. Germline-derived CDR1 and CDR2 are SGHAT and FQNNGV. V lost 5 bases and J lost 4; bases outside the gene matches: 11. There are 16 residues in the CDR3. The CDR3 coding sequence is TGTGCCAGCAGCAACCGGGACAGGGTGGGGGTAGAGACCCAGTACTTC. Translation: CASSNRDRVGVETQYF.

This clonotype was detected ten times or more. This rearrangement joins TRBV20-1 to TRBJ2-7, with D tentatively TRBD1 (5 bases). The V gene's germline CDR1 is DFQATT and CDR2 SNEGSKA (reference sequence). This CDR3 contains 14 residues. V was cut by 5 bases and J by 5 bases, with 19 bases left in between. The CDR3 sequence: CSADQYRSLNEQYF. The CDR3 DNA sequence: TGCAGTGCTGACCAGTACAGGAGCCTAAACGAGCAGTACTTC.

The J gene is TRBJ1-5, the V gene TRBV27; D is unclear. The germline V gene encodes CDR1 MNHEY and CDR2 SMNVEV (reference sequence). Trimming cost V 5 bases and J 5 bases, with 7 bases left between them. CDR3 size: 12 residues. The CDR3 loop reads CASSRPDQPQHF. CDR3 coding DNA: TGTGCCAGCAGTCGACCCGATCAGCCCCAGCATTTT.

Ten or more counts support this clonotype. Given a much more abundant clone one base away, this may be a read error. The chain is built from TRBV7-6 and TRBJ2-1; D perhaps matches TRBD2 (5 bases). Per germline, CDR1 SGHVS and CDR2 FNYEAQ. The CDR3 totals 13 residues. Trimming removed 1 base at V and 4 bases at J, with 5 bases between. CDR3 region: CASSLGEYNEQFF. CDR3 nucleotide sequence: TGTGCCAGCAGCTTAGGGGAGTACAATGAGCAGTTCTTC.

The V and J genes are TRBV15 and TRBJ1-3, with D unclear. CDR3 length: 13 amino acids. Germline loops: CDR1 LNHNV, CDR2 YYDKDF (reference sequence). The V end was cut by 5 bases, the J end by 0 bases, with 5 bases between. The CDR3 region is CATSFHSGNTIYF. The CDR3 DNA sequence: TGTGCCACCAGCTTCCACTCTGGAAACACCATATATTTT. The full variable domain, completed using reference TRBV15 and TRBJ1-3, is DAMVIQNPRYQVTQFGKPVTLSCSQTLNHNVMYWYQQKSSQAPKLLFHYYDKDFNNEADTPDNFQSRRPNTSFCFLDIRSPGLGDTAMYLCATSFHSGNTIYFGEGSWLTVV.

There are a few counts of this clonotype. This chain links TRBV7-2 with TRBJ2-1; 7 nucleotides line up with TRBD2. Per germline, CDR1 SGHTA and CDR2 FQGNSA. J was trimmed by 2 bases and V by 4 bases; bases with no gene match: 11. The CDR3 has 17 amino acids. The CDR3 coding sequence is TGTGCCAGCAGCTCCGATAGTGTAGCGGGTACCTACAATGAGCAGTTCTTC. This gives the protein CASSSDSVAGTYNEQFF.

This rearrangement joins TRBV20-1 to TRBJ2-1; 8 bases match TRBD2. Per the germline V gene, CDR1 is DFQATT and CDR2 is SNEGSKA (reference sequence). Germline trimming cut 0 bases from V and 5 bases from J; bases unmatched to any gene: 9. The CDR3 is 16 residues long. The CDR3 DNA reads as TGCAGTGCTAGAGATCAAGGGGCCGGGAGGGACAATGAGCAGTTCTTC. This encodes CSARDQGAGRDNEQFF.

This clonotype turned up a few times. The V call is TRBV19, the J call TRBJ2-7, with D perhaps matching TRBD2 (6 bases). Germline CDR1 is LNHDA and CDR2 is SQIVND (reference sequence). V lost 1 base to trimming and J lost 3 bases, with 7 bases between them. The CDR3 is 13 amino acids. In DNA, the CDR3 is TGTGCCAGTAGTATAGTTAGCGGCTACGAGCAGTACTTC. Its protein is CASSIVSGYEQYF.

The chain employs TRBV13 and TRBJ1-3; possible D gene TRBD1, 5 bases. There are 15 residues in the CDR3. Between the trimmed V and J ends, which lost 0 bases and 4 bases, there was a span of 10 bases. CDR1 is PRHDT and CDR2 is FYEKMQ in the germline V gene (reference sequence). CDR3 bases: TGTGCCAGCAGCTTAGGCCAAGGGGCAGGAAACACCATATATTTT. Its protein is CASSLGQGAGNTIYF.

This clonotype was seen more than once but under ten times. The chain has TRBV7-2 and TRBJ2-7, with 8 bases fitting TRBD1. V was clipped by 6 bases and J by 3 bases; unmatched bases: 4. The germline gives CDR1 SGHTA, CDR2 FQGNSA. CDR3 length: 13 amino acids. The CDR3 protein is CASRTGTGYEQYF. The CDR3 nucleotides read TGTGCCAGCAGGACTGGGACAGGCTACGAGCAGTACTTC.

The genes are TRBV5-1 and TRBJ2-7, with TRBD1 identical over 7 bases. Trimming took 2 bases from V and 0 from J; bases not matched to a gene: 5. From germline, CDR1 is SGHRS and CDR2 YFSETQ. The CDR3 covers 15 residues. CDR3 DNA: TGCGCCAGCAGCTTCAACAGGGGTTTCTCCTACGAGCAGTACTTC. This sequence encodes CASSFNRGFSYEQYF.

The CDR3 coding sequence is TGCAGTGCTAGGGGACCACATTACATGAACACTGAAGCTTTCTTT. Translated: CSARGPHYMNTEAFF. This chain uses TRBV20-1 with TRBJ1-1, with a weak D call TRBD1 (5 bases). Trimming cost V 3 bases and J 0 bases, with 14 bases left between them. The germline gives CDR1 DFQATT, CDR2 SNEGSKA (reference sequence). The CDR3 runs 15 residues.

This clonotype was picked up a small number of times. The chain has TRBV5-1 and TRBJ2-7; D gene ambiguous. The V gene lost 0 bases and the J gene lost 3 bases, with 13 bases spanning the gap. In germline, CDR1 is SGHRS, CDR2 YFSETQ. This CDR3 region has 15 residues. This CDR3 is CASSLAADGYYEQYF. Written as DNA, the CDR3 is TGCGCCAGCAGCTTGGCCGCCGACGGGTACTACGAGCAGTACTTC.

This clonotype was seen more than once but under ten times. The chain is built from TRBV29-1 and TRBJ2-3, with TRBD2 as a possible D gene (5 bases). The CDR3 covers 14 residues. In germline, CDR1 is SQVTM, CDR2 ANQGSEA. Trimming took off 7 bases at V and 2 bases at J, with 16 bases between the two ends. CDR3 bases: TGCAGCGCCGCGACGGGAATCATCACAGATACGCAGTATTTT. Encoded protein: CSAATGIITDTQYF.

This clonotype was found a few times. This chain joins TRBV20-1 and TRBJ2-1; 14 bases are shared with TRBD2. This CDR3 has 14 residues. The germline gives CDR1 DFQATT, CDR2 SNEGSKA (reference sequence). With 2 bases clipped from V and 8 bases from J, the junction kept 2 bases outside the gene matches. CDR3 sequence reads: CSARQGLAGDEQFF. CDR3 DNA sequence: TGCAGTGCTAGACAGGGACTAGCGGGAGATGAGCAGTTCTTC.

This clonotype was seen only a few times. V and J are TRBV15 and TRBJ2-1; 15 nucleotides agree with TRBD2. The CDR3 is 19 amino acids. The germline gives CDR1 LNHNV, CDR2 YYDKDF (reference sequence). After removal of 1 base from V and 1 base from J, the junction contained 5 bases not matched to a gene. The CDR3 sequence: CATSRGGTSGRSSYNEQFF. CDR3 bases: TGTGCCACCAGCAGAGGCGGGACTAGCGGGAGGTCTTCCTACAATGAGCAGTTCTTC. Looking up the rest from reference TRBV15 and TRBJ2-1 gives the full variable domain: DAMVIQNPRYQVTQFGKPVTLSCSQTLNHNVMYWYQQKSSQAPKLLFHYYDKDFNNEADTPDNFQSRRPNTSFCFLDIRSPGLGDTAMYLCATSRGGTSGRSSYNEQFFGPGTRLTVL.